The 10 T cell receptor beta chains listed next were all sequenced from one sample in a study of OX40 agonist ivuxolimab in advanced cancers. The data were produced by immunoSEQ multiplex PCR, yet TCRdb's version contains in-frame clones alone and is incomplete. The sample has approximately 80,000 clones, roughly 94% seen once. The sequencing here drew on CD4+ or CD8+ T cells sorted from blood, taken in a trial of the OX40 agonist ivuxolimab. Receptor source: an adult with an advanced solid tumor such as melanoma, head and neck, liver or kidney cancer.

This clone was detected once. Different DNA sequences within this sample yield the same CDR3. The chain joins TRBV19 to TRBJ2-7; D gene uncertain. CDR3 length: 13 residues. In germline, CDR1 is LNHDA, CDR2 SQIVND (reference sequence). V was clipped by 6 bases and J by 0 bases, with 9 bases between them. This chain's CDR3 is CASSSGSSYEQYF. For the CDR3, the DNA is TGTGCCAGTAGCTCCGGTAGCTCCTACGAGCAGTACTTC.

The CDR3 reads CASHDRDYEQYF. The CDR3 DNA reads TGTGCCAGCCACGACAGGGACTACGAGCAGTACTTC. The genes are TRBV27 and TRBJ2-7; 7 nucleotides align to TRBD1. The germline V gene encodes CDR1 MNHEY and CDR2 SMNVEV (reference sequence). V gave up 8 bases and J gave up 3 bases; unmatched junction bases: 4. This CDR3 has 12 amino acids.

The gene calls are TRBV11-2 and TRBJ2-7; tentatively, D is TRBD1 or TRBD2 (6 bases each). This CDR3 is 19 amino acids long. CDR1 and CDR2 (germline): SGHAT, FQNNGV. Trimming shortened V by 0 bases and J by 5 bases, and 26 bases separated the two germline ends. In nucleotides, the CDR3 is TGTGCCAGCAGCTTAGATCGTTCGGGGGCGCGGTACGGCCTCCACGAGCAGTACTTC. As protein: CASSLDRSGARYGLHEQYF.

The V gene is TRBV7-9, the J gene TRBJ1-4; D uncertain. The CDR3 has 14 amino acids. Germline values: CDR1 SEHNR, CDR2 FQNEAQ (reference sequence). V dropped 3 bases and J dropped 0 bases, with 5 bases sitting between them. This CDR3 is CASSFSATNEKLFF. For the CDR3, the DNA is TGTGCCAGCAGCTTCTCTGCAACTAATGAAAAACTGTTTTTT.

For the CDR3, the DNA is TGTGCCAGCAGCTTGAGACAGGGGGCGTTGGATGAAGCTTTCTTT. This sequence encodes CASSLRQGALDEAFF. The chain carries TRBV5-8 and TRBJ1-1; TRBD1 matches at 10 bases. The germline V gene encodes CDR1 SGHTS and CDR2 YDEGEE. V was clipped by 1 base and J by 7 bases; unmatched bases: 7. This CDR3 is built from 15 residues.

This clone was detected only a few times. This rearrangement joins TRBV5-1 to TRBJ2-7; TRBD1 might be the D (5 bases). CDR1 is SGHRS, CDR2 YFSETQ, per germline. CDR3 length: 13 amino acids. The V and J ends lost 0 bases and 3 bases respectively, with 7 bases between them. CDR3 sequence (DNA): TGCGCCAGCAGCTTGGACCAGGGCTACGAGCAGTACTTC. It encodes CASSLDQGYEQYF.

This clone was seen once. This chain uses TRBV5-4 with TRBJ2-1, with 8 bases lining up with TRBD1. Trimming took 4 bases from V and 8 from J; bases not matched to a gene: 11. Per germline, CDR1 SGHNT and CDR2 YYREEE (reference sequence). CDR3 size: 15 residues. Here the CDR3 reads CASSQEDRVGDEQFF. The CDR3 coding sequence is TGTGCCAGCAGCCAGGAGGACAGGGTTGGTGATGAGCAGTTCTTC.

The chain is built from TRBV27 and TRBJ2-2; 7 positions agree with TRBD2. The CDR3 has 21 residues. The germline gives CDR1 MNHEY, CDR2 SMNVEV (reference sequence). Unmatched junction bases numbered 23, after V lost 2 bases and J lost 5 bases. The CDR3 DNA follows: TGTGCCAGCAGTTTAATGTGGGGGGAGGGGAATCCAAGCACGGGGACCGGGGAGCTGTTTTTT. Its translation is CASSLMWGEGNPSTGTGELFF.

The chain carries TRBV5-1 and TRBJ1-6; 11 positions match TRBD1. This CDR3 has 14 residues. The ends lost 5 bases at V and 8 bases at J; junction bases unmatched: 3. Germline CDR1 reads SGHRS; CDR2 reads YFSETQ. The CDR3 loop is CASRPGQGDSPLHF. The CDR3 nucleotides read TGCGCCAGCAGGCCGGGACAGGGGGATTCACCCCTCCACTTT.

The chain joins TRBV28 to TRBJ2-7; D unclear. The germline V gene has CDR1 MDHEN and CDR2 SYDVKM. The ends were cut back, 3 bases at V and 3 bases at J, with 3 bases in the middle. CDR3 length: 11 residues. CDR3 coding DNA: TGTGCCAGCAGTTTGAACTACGAGCAGTACTTC. Translating gives CASSLNYEQYF.